This T cell receptor (beta chain) was found in a study of blood T cell repertoires in COVID-19. TCRdb's copy holds only in-frame clones and misses some; the assay was immunoSEQ multiplex PCR. The sample lists some 150,000 clones; around 87% were seen once. Researchers sorted participants into cohorts using their self-reported clinical history. V was shortened by 1 base and J by 1 base, with 13 bases between the two germline ends. Germline CDR1 reads LGHNA; CDR2 reads YSLEER. There are 16 residues in the CDR3. In this sample, this clone turned up once. V gene TRBV4-3 combines with J gene TRBJ2-5, with D possibly matching TRBD2 (5 bases). This TCR derives from a woman aged 30 to 39 with acute COVID-19. The sequencing input was PBMCs or T cells enriched from blood (not recorded which). CDR3 sequence (DNA): TGCGCCAGCAGCCAAGTCACCGGAGGACCCCAAGAGACCCAGTACTTC. It yields the protein CASSQVTGGPQETQYF.